A single sample gave rise to the 8 T cell receptor beta chains below, sequenced in a study of CD8 T cells in Susac syndrome. RNA in amounts of roughly 0.45 to 1 ug was reverse transcribed with random hexamers. TCRdb processed the immunoSEQ multiplex PCR reads anew with MiXCR; each CDR3 protein has one entry. Of roughly 150,000 distinct CDR3 sequences in the sample, approximately 94% were seen once. The sequencing sample was made of CD4+ T cells from PBMCs. The receptors derive from a human donor with multiple sclerosis.

The chain links TRBV30 to TRBJ1-4; 7 bases align to TRBD1. This CDR3 region has 14 residues. CDR1 GTSNPN and CDR2 SVGIG come from the germline V gene (reference sequence). The V gene end was trimmed by 1 base and the J gene end by 7 bases; junction bases not matched to a gene: 6. Written as DNA, the CDR3 is TGTGCCTGGAGTGCTACCAGGGGGGTTGAAAAACTGTTTTTT. As protein: CAWSATRGVEKLFF. The full variable domain, with the rest looked up from reference TRBV30 and TRBJ1-4, is SQTIHQWPATLVQPVGSPLSLECTVEGTSNPNLYWYRQAAGRGLQLLFYSVGIGQISSEVPQNLSASRPQDRQFILSSKKLLLSDSGFYLCAWSATRGVEKLFFGSGTQLSVL.

V is TRBV5-6 and J is TRBJ2-3; tentatively, D is TRBD2 (6 bases). CDR1 is SGHDT and CDR2 is YYEEEE in the germline V gene. The V end lost 7 bases, the J end lost 2 bases, and 17 bases lay between the germline ends. This CDR3 spans 15 amino acids. The CDR3 protein is CASLGVAENTDTQYF. The DNA of the CDR3 is TGTGCCAGCCTCGGAGTAGCGGAAAACACAGATACGCAGTATTTT.

The chain employs TRBV4-3 and TRBJ2-3; 7 bases fit TRBD2. V shed 2 bases and J 4 bases; nucleotides not matched to a gene: 3. Germline values: CDR1 LGHNA, CDR2 YSLEER. The CDR3 has 14 residues. The CDR3 loop is CASSQMLAADTQYF. The CDR3 region has the DNA TGCGCCAGCAGCCAAATGCTAGCGGCAGATACGCAGTATTTT.

The V gene is TRBV6-1, the J gene TRBJ2-2; D might be TRBD2 (5 bases). Germline-derived CDR1 and CDR2 are MNHNS and SASEGT. CDR3 length equals 14 residues. V was cut by 8 bases and J by 0 bases, with 10 bases left in between. The chain's CDR3 is CASLWGANTGELFF. In nucleotides, the CDR3 is TGTGCCAGCTTATGGGGAGCGAACACCGGGGAGCTGTTTTTT.

The chain carries TRBV15 and TRBJ2-1, with TRBD1 identical over 9 bases. Germline assignment: CDR1 LNHNV and CDR2 YYDKDF (reference sequence). The V and J ends lost 3 bases and 7 bases, in that order; junction bases with no gene match: 10. The CDR3 covers 16 residues. The CDR3 sequence: CATSSAGQGLRNEQFF. For the CDR3, the DNA is TGTGCCACCAGCAGCGCGGGACAGGGTCTTCGTAATGAGCAGTTCTTC.

The J gene is TRBJ1-5, the V gene TRBV30, with 7 bases fitting TRBD1. V lost 2 bases and J lost 7; bases outside the gene matches: 8. Germline V CDR1 and CDR2: GTSNPN, SVGIG (reference sequence). The CDR3 has 14 amino acids. The CDR3 reads CAWSHSTGAQPQHF. The CDR3 DNA is TGTGCCTGGAGTCATAGTACAGGGGCCCAGCCCCAGCATTTT.

In this sample, this clonotype turned up once. CDR3 in DNA: TGTGCCAGCAGCCAGGATACAGGGAGATATCAGCCCCAGCATTTT. This encodes CASSQDTGRYQPQHF. This chain joins TRBV3-1 and TRBJ1-5, with D perhaps TRBD1 (6 bases). Between the trimmed V and J ends, which lost 3 bases and 5 bases, there was a span of 14 bases. The CDR3 has 15 amino acids. Germline CDR1 is LGHDT and CDR2 is YNNKEL (reference sequence).

V gene TRBV30 combines with J gene TRBJ2-1, with D possibly TRBD2 on 6 matching bases. The germline V gene has CDR1 GTSNPN and CDR2 SVGIG (reference sequence). The V end was cut by 2 bases, the J end by 1 base, with 9 bases between. The CDR3 spans 14 residues. The CDR3, as DNA: TGTGCCTGGAGTACGAGCGGGTCCTACAATGAGCAGTTCTTC. This sequence encodes CAWSTSGSYNEQFF.